This TCR beta chain was captured by sequencing in a study of control samples from healthy donors and cancer patients. Trimming removed 0 bases from V and 2 bases from J; junction bases left unmatched: 4. Germline V lookup: CDR1 LGHNT, CDR2 FRNRAP. The CDR3 contains 15 residues. Only in-frame clones appear in the TCRdb table, and some are missing; sequencing was by immunoSEQ multiplex PCR. The sample yields around 110,000 clones, about 88% seen once. The sequence derives from a woman in her seventies in good health. Sample: blood. This sequence joins TRBV12-5 and TRBJ2-7, with TRBD1 identical over 7 bases. The CDR3 here is CASGLVRGGPYEQYF. For the CDR3, the DNA is TGTGCTAGTGGTTTGGTAAGAGGGGGCCCCTACGAGCAGTACTTC.